The rows below give T cell receptor beta chains drawn from one sample of a study of breast tumors, draining lymph nodes, adjacent tissues. TCRdb passed the multiplex PCR reads through MiXCR, listing each CDR3 protein once. Of approximately 130,000 distinct CDR3 sequences listed, 20% to 25% are singletons. The sample consisted of axillary lymph node tissue. These receptors were taken from a female donor with breast cancer. Some clones in this sample may be carry-over from other donors' samples. CDR3s leave out the opening cysteine and the closing phenylalanine or tryptophan.

cdr3_aa | j_call | v_call
SARGTGFNEQF | TRBJ2-1 | TRBV20-1
ASSFSQPTYEQY | TRBJ2-7 | TRBV28
ASSLAGGELF | TRBJ2-2 | TRBV5-4
ASTLAGGPRETQY | TRBJ2-5 | TRBV28
ASSLQSGADTQY | TRBJ2-3 | TRBV6-1
ASSVEPGTGWQY | TRBJ2-7 | TRBV27
ASSLRAGLQSGANVLT | TRBJ2-6 | TRBV5-4
ASSLEGAGSYEQY | TRBJ2-7 | TRBV5-8
ATSESLAGGSGEQF | TRBJ2-1 | TRBV24-1
ASSQASGYTDTQY | TRBJ2-3 | TRBV3-1
ASSYRQPADEQY | TRBJ2-7 | TRBV6-2/TRBV6-3
ASSSGLAGVEDTQY | TRBJ2-3 | TRBV11-2
ATSEPFALAAYNGQF | TRBJ2-1 | TRBV24-1
AIQGQGEQY | TRBJ2-7 | TRBV10-3
ASEGTSGNSYNEQF | TRBJ2-1 | TRBV10-2
ASSIQGARETQY | TRBJ2-5 | TRBV12-3/TRBV12-4
SAPLGTGGAETQY | TRBJ2-5 | TRBV29-1
SARGPSGSLDTQY | TRBJ2-3 | TRBV20-1
ASSLLAGGGGSEQY | TRBJ2-7 | TRBV27
ASTLLVSNTGELF | TRBJ2-2 | TRBV5-5
ASSGGIFSYEQY | TRBJ2-7 | TRBV10-1
ASSLRGVLYNEQF | TRBJ2-1 | TRBV7-2
ASSLLRGGNLGEQF | TRBJ2-1 | TRBV5-1
ASRGPGELF | TRBJ2-2 | TRBV6-5
SARDLRLSTDTQY | TRBJ2-3 | TRBV20-1
ASSKGGSYNEQF | TRBJ2-1 | TRBV2
SARDRRGYEQY | TRBJ2-7 | TRBV20-1
ASSLPGQGGRAF | TRBJ1-1 | TRBV7-9
ASSLQGPQETQY | TRBJ2-5 | TRBV5-1
ASSGPGQKTYEQY | TRBJ2-7 | TRBV28
ASSYSGDYGYT | TRBJ1-2 | TRBV6-2/TRBV6-3